This T cell receptor (beta chain) was retrieved from a study of lymphopenia after photon versus proton radiotherapy. TCRdb's table, derived via immunoSEQ multiplex PCR, lists solely in-frame clones and lacks some. Here the sample spans tens of thousands of clones, around 83% being singletons. Study-wide findings and caveats: Better survival with proton therapy was suggested as possible, not demonstrated. Photon-treated patients lost naive T cells and TCR diversity; proton-treated stayed stable. After lymphocyte nadir, photon-treated repertoires showed oligoclonal expansion, especially CD8+ Temra. In patients who died, overall survival fell as post-nadir TCR diversity dropped more.

The CDR3 is 14 amino acids. V trimming: 3 bases; J trimming: 4 bases; junction bases outside the gene matches: 4. The germline V gene encodes CDR1 LNHDA and CDR2 SQIVND (reference sequence). Comments on this clone: Antigen: not known.

V and J are TRBV19 and TRBJ1-1; 8 bases are shared with TRBD1. The origin of this receptor is a man in his sixties with pancreatic cancer. Sequenced material: peripheral blood, taken from a patient treated with proton-based radiotherapy. The CDR3 loop reads CASSIQTGGTEAFF. The CDR3 DNA sequence: TGTGCCAGTAGTATTCAAACAGGGGGCACTGAAGCTTTCTTT.